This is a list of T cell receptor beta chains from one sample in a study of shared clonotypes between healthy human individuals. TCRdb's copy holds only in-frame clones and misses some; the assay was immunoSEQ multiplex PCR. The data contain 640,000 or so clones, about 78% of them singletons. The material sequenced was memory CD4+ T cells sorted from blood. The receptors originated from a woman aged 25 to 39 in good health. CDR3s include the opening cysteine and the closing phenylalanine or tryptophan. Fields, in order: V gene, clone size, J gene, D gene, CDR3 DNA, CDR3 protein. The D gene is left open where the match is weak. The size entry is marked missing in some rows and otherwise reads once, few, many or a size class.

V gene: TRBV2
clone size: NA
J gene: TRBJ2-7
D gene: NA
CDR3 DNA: TGTGCCAGCAGGCAAATCCAGGGTCCCTACGAGCAGTACTTC
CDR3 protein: CASRQIQGPYEQYF

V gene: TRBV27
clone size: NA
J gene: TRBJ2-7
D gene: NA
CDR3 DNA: TGTGCCAGTCGGACACGGAGCTCCTACGAGCAGTACTTC
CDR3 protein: CASRTRSSYEQYF

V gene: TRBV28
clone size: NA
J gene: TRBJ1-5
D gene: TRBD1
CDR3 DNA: TGTGCCAGCTCCCCCCCTGGGGGGACAGGGTTTCCATCGAGCCAGGGGCCCCAGCATTTT
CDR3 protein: CASSPPGGTGFPSSQGPQHF

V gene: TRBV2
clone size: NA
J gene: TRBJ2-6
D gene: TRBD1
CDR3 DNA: TGTGCCAGCAAGTCCGGGACAGGGACCTTCTCTGGGGCCAACGTCCTGACTTTC
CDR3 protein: CASKSGTGTFSGANVLTF

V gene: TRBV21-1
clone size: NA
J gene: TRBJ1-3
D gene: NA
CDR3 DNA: TGTGCCAGCCCGATTGGACTCCATCCCACTCTCTCTGGAAACACCATATATTTT
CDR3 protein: CASPIGLHPTLSGNTIYF

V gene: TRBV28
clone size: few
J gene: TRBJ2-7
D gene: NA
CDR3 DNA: TGTGCCAGCAGTTCCTCAGGCGGGGCCTACGAGCAGTACTTC
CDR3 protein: CASSSSGGAYEQYF

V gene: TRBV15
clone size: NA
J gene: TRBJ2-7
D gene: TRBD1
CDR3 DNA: TGTGCCACCCAGGGACAGTACGAGCAGTACTTC
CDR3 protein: CATQGQYEQYF

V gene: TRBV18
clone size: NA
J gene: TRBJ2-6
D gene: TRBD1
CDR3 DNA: TGTGCCAGCTCACCGTCCTCGGGACAGGGGAGCTCTGGGGCCAACGTCCTGACTTTC
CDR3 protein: CASSPSSGQGSSGANVLTF

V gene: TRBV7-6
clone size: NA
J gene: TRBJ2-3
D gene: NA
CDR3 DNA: TGTGCCAGCAGCACATCCTGGCGCCCGTCGGATACGCAGTATTTT
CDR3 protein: CASSTSWRPSDTQYF

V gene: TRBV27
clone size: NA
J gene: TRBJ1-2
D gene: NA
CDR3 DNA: TGTGCCAGCAGTAAAAGGCCGACAGGCCTCCACTATGGCTACACCTTC
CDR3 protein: CASSKRPTGLHYGYTF

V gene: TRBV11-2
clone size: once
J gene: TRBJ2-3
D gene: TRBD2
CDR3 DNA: TGTGCCAGCAGCTTAGATCTACTAGCGGTTAGCACAGATACGCAGTATTTT
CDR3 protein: CASSLDLLAVSTDTQYF

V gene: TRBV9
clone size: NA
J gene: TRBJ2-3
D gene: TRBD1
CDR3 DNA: TGTGCCAGCAGCGTAGCTGTAGGACAGGGTTCTTGGAGTACGCAGTATTTT
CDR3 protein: CASSVAVGQGSWSTQYF

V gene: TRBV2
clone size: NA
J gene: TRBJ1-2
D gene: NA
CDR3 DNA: TGTGCCAGCAAAATGGGAGACACCGCTAACTATGGCTACACCTTC
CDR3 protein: CASKMGDTANYGYTF

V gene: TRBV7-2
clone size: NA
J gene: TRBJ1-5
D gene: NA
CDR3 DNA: TGTGCCAGCACCGAGGACGGGGCTTATAGCAATCAGCCCCAGCATTTT
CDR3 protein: CASTEDGAYSNQPQHF

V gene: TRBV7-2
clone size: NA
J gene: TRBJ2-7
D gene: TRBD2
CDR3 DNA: TGTGCCAGCAGCTGGACCGGGACTAGCGGGAGTCGTGAGCAGTACTTC
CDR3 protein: CASSWTGTSGSREQYF

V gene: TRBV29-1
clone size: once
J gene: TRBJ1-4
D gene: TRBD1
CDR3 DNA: TGCAGCGCATCCGGGACAGGGGGTTTGGCTAATGAAAAACTGTTTTTT
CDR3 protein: CSASGTGGLANEKLFF

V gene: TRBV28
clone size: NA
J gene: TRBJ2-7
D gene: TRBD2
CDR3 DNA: TGTGCCAGCGAGGGGACTAGCGGGAGTGGATACGAGCAGTACTTC
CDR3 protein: CASEGTSGSGYEQYF

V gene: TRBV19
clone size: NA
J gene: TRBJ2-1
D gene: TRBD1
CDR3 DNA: TGTGCCAGTAGTACCCCGGGACAGGTCTACAATGAGCAGTTCTTC
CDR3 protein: CASSTPGQVYNEQFF

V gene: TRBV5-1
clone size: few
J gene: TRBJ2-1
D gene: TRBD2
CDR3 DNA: TGCGCCAGCAGCCCCGGAGGGACTAGCTACAATGAGCAGTTCTTC
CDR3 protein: CASSPGGTSYNEQFF

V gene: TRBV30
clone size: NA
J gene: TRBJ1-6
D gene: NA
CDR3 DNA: TGTGCCTGGGGGGTGTCCTATAATTCACCCCTCCACTTT
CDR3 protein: CAWGVSYNSPLHF

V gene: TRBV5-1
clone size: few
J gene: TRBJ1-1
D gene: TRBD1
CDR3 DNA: TGCGCCAGCAGCCCGGGGGACAGGGATAACACTGAAGCTTTCTTT
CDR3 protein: CASSPGDRDNTEAFF

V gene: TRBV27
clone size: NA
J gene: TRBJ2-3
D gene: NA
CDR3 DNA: TGTGCCAGCAGTTATATAATTGGCACAGATACGCAGTATTTT
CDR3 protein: CASSYIIGTDTQYF

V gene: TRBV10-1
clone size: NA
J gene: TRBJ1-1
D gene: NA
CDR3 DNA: TGCGCCAGCAGCCGGGAATCGAACACTGAAGCTTTCTTT
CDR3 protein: CASSRESNTEAFF

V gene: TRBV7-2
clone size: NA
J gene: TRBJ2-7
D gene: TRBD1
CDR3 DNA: TGTGCCAGCAGCTCTACAGGGGGCGGGTACGAGCAGTACTTC
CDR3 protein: CASSSTGGGYEQYF

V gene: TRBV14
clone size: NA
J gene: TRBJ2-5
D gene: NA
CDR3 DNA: TGTGCCAGCAGCCAAGGGGATGTAAGCCAAGAGACCCAGTACTTC
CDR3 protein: CASSQGDVSQETQYF

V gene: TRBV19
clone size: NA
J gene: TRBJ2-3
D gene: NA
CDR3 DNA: TGTGCCAGTAGTTTCACCAGGGGCACAGATACGCAGTATTTT
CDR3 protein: CASSFTRGTDTQYF

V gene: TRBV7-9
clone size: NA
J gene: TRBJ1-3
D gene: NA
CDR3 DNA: TGTGCCAGCAGCTTGTTGGGGGCTATCTCTGGAAACACCATATATTTT
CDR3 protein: CASSLLGAISGNTIYF

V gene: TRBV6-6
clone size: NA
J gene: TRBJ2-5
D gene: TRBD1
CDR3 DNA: TGTGCCAGCAGTTACCGGGACAGGGTAGAGACCCAGTACTTC
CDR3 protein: CASSYRDRVETQYF

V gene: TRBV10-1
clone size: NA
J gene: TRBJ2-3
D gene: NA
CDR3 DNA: TGCGCCAGCAGTGATGGGTGGACTAGCACAGATACGCAGTATTTT
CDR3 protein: CASSDGWTSTDTQYF

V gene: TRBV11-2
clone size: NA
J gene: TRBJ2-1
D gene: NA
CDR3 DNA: TGTGCCAGCAGCCGTCCGGGACGGTGGAATGAGCAGTTCTTC
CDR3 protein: CASSRPGRWNEQFF

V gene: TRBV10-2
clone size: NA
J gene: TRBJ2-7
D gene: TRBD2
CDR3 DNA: TGCGCCAGCACAACTAGCGAGCTCTCCTACGAGCAGTACTTC
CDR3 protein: CASTTSELSYEQYF

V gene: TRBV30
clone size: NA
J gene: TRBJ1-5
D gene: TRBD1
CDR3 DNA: TGTGCCTGGGGCAGGGGGGATCAGCCCCAGCATTTT
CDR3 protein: CAWGRGDQPQHF

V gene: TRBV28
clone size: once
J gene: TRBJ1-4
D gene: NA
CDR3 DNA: TGTGCCAGCAGTTCCCCAGGGGTGGGTGAAAAACTGTTTTTT
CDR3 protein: CASSSPGVGEKLFF

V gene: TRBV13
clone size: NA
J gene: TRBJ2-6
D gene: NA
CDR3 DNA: TGTGCCAGCAGCTTTCGATCGTCTGGGGCCAACGTCCTGACTTTC
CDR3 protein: CASSFRSSGANVLTF

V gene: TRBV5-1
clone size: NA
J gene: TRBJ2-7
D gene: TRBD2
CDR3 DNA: TGCGCCAGCAGCTTTTCGGCGGGAGCGAACTACGAGCAGTACTTC
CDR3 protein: CASSFSAGANYEQYF

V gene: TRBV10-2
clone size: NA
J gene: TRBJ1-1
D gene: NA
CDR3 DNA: TGCGCCAGCAGTGAGAGGGGGGGATCAATGAACACTGAAGCTTTCTTT
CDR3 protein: CASSERGGSMNTEAFF

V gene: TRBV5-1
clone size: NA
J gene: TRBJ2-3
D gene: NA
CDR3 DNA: TGCGCCAGCAGCTTGGAAGGCCCCAGGAGCGGAGATACGCAGTATTTT
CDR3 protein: CASSLEGPRSGDTQYF

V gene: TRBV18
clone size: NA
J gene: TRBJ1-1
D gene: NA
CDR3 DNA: TGTGCCAGCTCACCCCGGGACGGCGAGGGAGCTTTCTTT
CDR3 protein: CASSPRDGEGAFF

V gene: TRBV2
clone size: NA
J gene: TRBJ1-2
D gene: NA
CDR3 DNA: TGTGCCAGCAGCGCCCAGGGAGACACTAACTATGGCTACACCTTC
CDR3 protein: CASSAQGDTNYGYTF

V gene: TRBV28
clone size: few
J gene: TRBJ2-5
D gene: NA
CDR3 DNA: TGTGCCAGCAGTAACTCAGGCAGTTCTCAAGAGACCCAGTACTTC
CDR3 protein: CASSNSGSSQETQYF

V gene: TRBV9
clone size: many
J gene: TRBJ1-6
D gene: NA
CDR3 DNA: TGTGCCAGCAGGGGGGGCAGTGGATCACCCCTCCACTTT
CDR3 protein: CASRGGSGSPLHF

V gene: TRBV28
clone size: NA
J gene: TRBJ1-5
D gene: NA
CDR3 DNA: TGTGCCAGCAGTCCCGGACCGGGACAAGCTTTCTGGGGCAATCAGCCCCAGCATTTT
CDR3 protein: CASSPGPGQAFWGNQPQHF

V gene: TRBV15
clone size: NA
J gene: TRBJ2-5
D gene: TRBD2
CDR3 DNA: TGTGCCACCAGCAGGGAACTAGCGCAAGAGACCCAGTACTTC
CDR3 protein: CATSRELAQETQYF

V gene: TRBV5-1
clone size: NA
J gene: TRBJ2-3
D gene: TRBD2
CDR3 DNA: TGCGCCAGCAGCTTGGCTAGCGGGACATACACAGATACGCAGTATTTT
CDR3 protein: CASSLASGTYTDTQYF

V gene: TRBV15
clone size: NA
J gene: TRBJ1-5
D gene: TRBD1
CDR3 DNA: TGTGCCACCAGCAGCGCCGCCGGACAGGGAAGTGCTCAGCCCCAGCATTTT
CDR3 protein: CATSSAAGQGSAQPQHF

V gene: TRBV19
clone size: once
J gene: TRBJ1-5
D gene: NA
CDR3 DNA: TGTGCCAGTACTAACCTCGCCCGGGGCCATAGCAATCAGCCCCAGCATTTT
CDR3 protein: CASTNLARGHSNQPQHF

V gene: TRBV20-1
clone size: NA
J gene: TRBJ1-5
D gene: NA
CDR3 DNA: TGCAGTGCTAGAGATGGGAGGGTTACGCATTTT
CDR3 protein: CSARDGRVTHF

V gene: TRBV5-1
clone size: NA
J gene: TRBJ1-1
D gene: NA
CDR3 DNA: TGCGCCAGCAGCTCCCAGGGTCTCGCTGAAGCTTTCTTT
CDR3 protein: CASSSQGLAEAFF

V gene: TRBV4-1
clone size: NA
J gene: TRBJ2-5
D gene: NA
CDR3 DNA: TGCGCCAGCAGCCAAGAGACGGGCTTATTTCAAGAGACCCAGTACTTC
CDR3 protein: CASSQETGLFQETQYF

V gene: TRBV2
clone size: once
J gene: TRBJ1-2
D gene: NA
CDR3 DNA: TGTGCCAGCGGGGACCAAAACTATGGCTACACCTTC
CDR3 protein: CASGDQNYGYTF

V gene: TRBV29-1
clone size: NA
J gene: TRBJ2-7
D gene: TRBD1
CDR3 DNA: TGCAGCGTCCTTACACCACAGGGGCGAGCCTACGAGCAGTACTTC
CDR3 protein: CSVLTPQGRAYEQYF

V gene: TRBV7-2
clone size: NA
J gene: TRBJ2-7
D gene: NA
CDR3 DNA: TGTGCCAGCAGCCTAAACGCCCTAGCGAGATCCTACGAGCAGTACTTC
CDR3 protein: CASSLNALARSYEQYF

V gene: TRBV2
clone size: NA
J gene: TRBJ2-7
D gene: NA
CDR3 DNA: TGTGCCAGCAGCCCAGGCGCAGGGGCCTACGAGCAGTACTTC
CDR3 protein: CASSPGAGAYEQYF

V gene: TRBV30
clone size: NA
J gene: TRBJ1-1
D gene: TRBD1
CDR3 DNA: TGTGCCTGGAGTCGACAGGGGGACACTGAAGCTTTCTTT
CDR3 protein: CAWSRQGDTEAFF

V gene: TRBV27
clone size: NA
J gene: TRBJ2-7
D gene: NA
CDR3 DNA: TGTGCCAGTACGAGGCTCTCTGGGGACGAGCAGTACTTC
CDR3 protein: CASTRLSGDEQYF